This T cell receptor (beta chain) is from a study of tumor and adjacent non-tumor tissue in lung cancer. The overall study: Histology: about twelve adenocarcinoma, a couple of squamous cell carcinoma, 1 small cell lung cancer. Millions of productive TCRbeta reads were obtained per sample on average.

Three rounds of nested PCR, following a modified ARM-PCR protocol, produced the TCRbeta library. Via MiXCR, TCRdb re-called the multiplex PCR reads, giving one row per CDR3 protein. Of fewer than 150,000 distinct CDR3 sequences listed, around 65% were seen once; the top ten hold around a sixth. The CDR3 extends over 14 amino acids. CDR1 is KGHDR and CDR2 is SFDVKD in the germline V gene. Deletions cut 5 bases from V and 2 bases from J, with 10 bases between. Comment on this clonotype: What it recognizes is unknown.

Findings and caveats of the study: Compared with tumor, normal lung showed significantly lower TCR diversity. In normal lung, the top 100 clones were significantly more dominant than in tumor.

The template was RNA from unsorted bulk tissue. The V gene is TRBV24-1, the J gene TRBJ2-3; no reliable D call. The sequenced material came from lung tumor tissue. The clonotype was recovered from a man aged 55 to 70 with small cell lung cancer. The CDR3 loop is CATSVETNTDTQYF. The CDR3 region has the DNA TGTGCCACCAGTGTTGAGACCAACACAGATACGCAGTATTTT.